The 11 T cell receptor beta chains below were found in one sample sequenced in a study of CD4 T cells in relation to SARS-CoV-2 and coronaviruses. Some clones are missing from TCRdb's copy, which holds only in-frame ones; the method was immunoSEQ multiplex PCR. Altogether around 11,000 clones are present, around 84% being singletons, with the ten largest covering approximately 24%. The antigens for these receptors are not known. Unexposed donor CD4+ T cells date from about 2010-2018, before the COVID-19 pandemic. The cells were cultured for under 13 days before CD4+ T cells were isolated. The specimen sequenced was CD4+ T cells from PBMCs, cultured in vitro. Receptor source: a human donor in good health.

The chain recombines TRBV19 with TRBJ2-7; 10 nucleotides align to TRBD2. Unmatched junction bases numbered 1, after V lost 5 bases and J lost 0 bases. The CDR3 has 14 residues. Per germline, CDR1 LNHDA and CDR2 SQIVND (reference sequence). The CDR3 reads CASSWTSGSYEQYF. The CDR3 region has the DNA TGTGCCAGTAGTTGGACTAGCGGCTCCTACGAGCAGTACTTC.

CDR3 residues: CASSHGLAGVTGELFF. DNA of the CDR3: TGTGCCAGCAGCCACGGACTAGCGGGAGTGACCGGGGAGCTGTTTTTT. The chain carries TRBV7-3 and TRBJ2-2, with TRBD2 matching 13 bases. Germline V lookup: CDR1 SGHTA, CDR2 FQGTGA. This CDR3 is 16 amino acids long. Trimming took 5 bases from V and 5 from J; bases not matched to a gene: 5. The full variable domain, its missing parts supplied by reference TRBV7-3 and TRBJ2-2, is GAGVSQTPSNKVTEKGKYVELRCDPISGHTALYWYRQSLGQGPEFLIYFQGTGAADDSGLPNDRFFAVRPEGSVSTLKIQRTERGDSAVYLCASSHGLAGVTGELFFGEGSRLTVL.

This chain links TRBV7-8 with TRBJ2-7; unclear D gene. Germline loops: CDR1 SGHVS, CDR2 FQNEAQ. The length of the CDR3 is 11 residues. V dropped 2 bases and J dropped 4 bases, with 3 bases sitting between them. The CDR3 spells CASSLRYEQYF. The CDR3 DNA reads as TGTGCCAGCAGCTTACGGTACGAGCAGTACTTC.

The sample holds one count of this clone. The rearrangement joins TRBV19 to TRBJ2-5; 8 bases map to TRBD2. The germline V gene encodes CDR1 LNHDA and CDR2 SQIVND (reference sequence). The CDR3 sequence is 14 residues long. V trimming: 7 bases; J trimming: 2 bases; junction bases outside the gene matches: 6. This CDR3 is CASTGGAAQETQYF. The CDR3 DNA sequence: TGTGCCAGTACGGGGGGGGCGGCACAAGAGACCCAGTACTTC.

The chain has TRBV10-3 and TRBJ1-2, with 7 bases matching TRBD1. V was pared by 5 bases and J by 3 bases, with 6 bases of the junction left unmatched. This CDR3 is 14 amino acids long. Germline loops: CDR1 ENHRY, CDR2 SYGVKD. In nucleotides, the CDR3 is TGTGCCATCAGTCAAGGGGGCCGGGACTATGGCTACACCTTC. This gives the protein CAISQGGRDYGYTF.

The chain combines TRBV4-3 with TRBJ1-3; D unclear. The germline gives CDR1 LGHNA, CDR2 YSLEER. Deletions cut 0 bases from V and 0 bases from J, with 6 bases between. The CDR3 runs 15 residues. CDR3 protein: CASSQDGRSGNTIYF. The CDR3 DNA follows: TGCGCCAGCAGCCAAGATGGGCGCTCTGGAAACACCATATATTTT.

The chain uses TRBV12-5 and TRBJ1-2, with 8 bases identical to TRBD1. This CDR3 region has 19 residues. Per germline, CDR1 LGHNT and CDR2 FRNRAP. The J segment lost 8 bases and the V segment lost 1 base, leaving 21 bases of the junction unmatched. DNA of the CDR3: TGTGCTAGTGGTTTGGCCCCACCCGGGACAGGTTATAGCATTCGCGGCTACACCTTC. Translating gives CASGLAPPGTGYSIRGYTF. Combining the CDR3 with reference TRBV12-5 and TRBJ1-2 gives the whole variable domain DARVTQTPRHKVTEMGQEVTMRCQPILGHNTVFWYRQTMMQGLELLAYFRNRAPLDDSGMPKDRFSAEMPDATLATLKIQPSEPRDSAVYFCASGLAPPGTGYSIRGYTFGSGTRLTVV.

The table lists this clone with a count of one. The chain recombines TRBV11-2 with TRBJ2-7; D unclear. CDR3 length: 14 amino acids. Trimming removed 2 bases from V and 4 bases from J, with 12 bases in between. Germline V CDR1 and CDR2: SGHAT, FQNNGV. The CDR3 spells CASSLFQMKYEQYF. The CDR3 DNA reads TGTGCCAGCAGCTTATTCCAGATGAAATACGAGCAGTACTTC.

This chain joins TRBV6-2 or TRBV6-3 and TRBJ2-1; TRBD2 is a possible D gene (5 bases). Germline CDR1 and CDR2: MNHEY and SVGEGT. The CDR3 has 17 amino acids. V lost 0 bases to trimming and J lost 1 base, with 13 bases between them. In nucleotides, the CDR3 is TGTGCCAGCAGTTACTCCTTGATAAGGACTTCCTACAATGAGCAGTTCTTC. This translates into CASSYSLIRTSYNEQFF.

The V gene is TRBV3-1 (or the pseudogene TRBV3-2), the J gene TRBJ2-5; D unresolved. This CDR3 has 13 amino acids. Germline CDR1 LGHDT, CDR2 YNNKEL (reference sequence). V was pared by 1 base and J by 1 base, with 4 bases between. CDR3: CASSQGLQETQYF. DNA for the CDR3: TGTGCCAGCAGCCAAGGGCTCCAAGAGACCCAGTACTTC.

The chain links TRBV6-5 to TRBJ2-7; 9 bases match TRBD1. This CDR3 has 15 amino acids. V lost 4 bases to trimming and J lost 2 bases; unmatched junction nucleotides: 6. Germline V CDR1 and CDR2: MNHEY, SVGAGI. CDR3 coding DNA: TGTGCCAGCAGTTTGGGGGACAGGGCCCCCTACGAGCAGTACTTC. Translating it yields CASSLGDRAPYEQYF.